Below are 18 T cell receptor beta chains sequenced from a single sample in a study of blood T cell repertoires in COVID-19. Some clones are missing from TCRdb's copy, which holds only in-frame ones; the method was immunoSEQ multiplex PCR. In the table there are 390,000 or so clones, 89% of which are singletons. Source material: peripheral blood. The receptor set was obtained from a woman younger than 45 with COVID-19, enrolled during active disease.

J is TRBJ2-7 and V is TRBV11-2; a weak D match, TRBD2 (5 bases). Trimming took 5 bases from V and 2 from J, leaving 16 bases between them. Germline CDR1 reads SGHAT; CDR2 reads FQNNGV. The CDR3 is 15 residues long. The CDR3 loop is CASSPPVEDAYEQYV. Here the CDR3 DNA reads TGTGCCAGCAGCCCCCCGGTGGAGGACGCCTACGAGCAGTACGTC.

The chain employs TRBV19 and TRBJ1-5, with 7 bases that match TRBD1. CDR1 and CDR2 (germline): LNHDA, SQIVND (reference sequence). This CDR3 is 16 amino acids long. J gave up 4 bases and V 7 bases, and 13 bases lay outside the gene matches. Written as DNA, the CDR3 is TGTGCCAGTACCAAAACAGGGGAGGTGTGGAATCAGCCCCAGCATTTT. This sequence encodes CASTKTGEVWNQPQHF.

This chain links TRBV6-6 with TRBJ1-2, with 8 bases identical to TRBD1. This CDR3 is built from 14 residues. The V segment lost 8 bases and the J segment 3 bases; nucleotides outside the gene matches: 8. Germline CDR1 MNHNY, CDR2 SVGAGI (reference sequence). Here the CDR3 reads CASRPGQVDYGYTF. The CDR3 DNA follows: TGTGCCAGCCGTCCGGGACAGGTGGACTATGGCTACACCTTC.

This sequence joins TRBV7-9 and TRBJ2-3; 8 positions agree with TRBD2. Germline CDR1 is SEHNR and CDR2 is FQNEAQ (reference sequence). The ends lost 5 bases at V and 2 bases at J; junction bases unmatched: 9. The CDR3 sequence is 16 residues long. The CDR3: CASSDLLAGPTDTQYF. CDR3 coding DNA: TGTGCCAGCAGCGACCTTCTAGCGGGCCCCACAGATACGCAGTATTTT.

The gene calls are TRBV19 and TRBJ2-5; maybe TRBD2 (6 bases). The CDR3 sequence is 15 residues long. Germline V lookup: CDR1 LNHDA, CDR2 SQIVND (reference sequence). The ends were cut back, 6 bases at V and 5 bases at J, with 19 bases in the middle. The CDR3 region is CASSPGWRGSETQYF. As DNA, the CDR3 is TGTGCCAGTAGCCCCGGGTGGAGGGGCTCCGAGACCCAGTACTTC.

CDR3 sequence: CASSFNIQAREQYF. The CDR3 region has the DNA TGTGCCAGCAGCTTCAACATTCAGGCAAGGGAGCAGTACTTC. This chain joins TRBV5-5 and TRBJ2-7, with D uncertain. The CDR3 is made up of 14 amino acids. The V and J ends lost 2 bases and 7 bases respectively, with 16 bases between them. CDR1 is SGHKS and CDR2 is YYEKEE in the germline V gene (reference sequence).

This clone turned up a few times. The chain combines TRBV6-2 or TRBV6-3 with TRBJ1-2; perhaps TRBD1 as D (6 bases). Trimming removed 4 bases from V and 4 bases from J, with 10 bases in between. CDR1 and CDR2 (germline): MNHEY, SVGEGT. The CDR3 covers 13 residues. Here the CDR3 reads CASSSRDTYGYTF. The CDR3 bases are TGTGCCAGCAGTTCCCGGGACACCTATGGCTACACCTTC.

The V call is TRBV9, the J call TRBJ1-1; 8 bases are a match to TRBD1. Germline V lookup: CDR1 SGDLS, CDR2 YYNGEE. The CDR3 has 20 amino acids. The ends lost 0 bases at V and 1 base at J; junction bases unmatched: 17. DNA for the CDR3: TGTGCCAGCAGCGTAGTTGGGATCCTGGGACAGGTGGTATCGAACACTGAAGCTTTCTTT. Its translation: CASSVVGILGQVVSNTEAFF.

The chain is built from TRBV5-1 and TRBJ2-5; 7 bases match TRBD2. CDR3 length: 15 amino acids. Unmatched junction bases numbered 7, after V lost 2 bases and J lost 3 bases. Germline lookup yields CDR1 SGHRS and CDR2 YFSETQ. This CDR3 reads CASSFIGRVEETQYF. CDR3 nucleotide sequence: TGCGCCAGCAGCTTTATTGGGAGGGTAGAAGAGACCCAGTACTTC.

In this sample, this clone turned up once. The chain has TRBV7-2 and TRBJ1-4, with D possibly being TRBD1 (5 bases). Trimming left V 1 base short and J 6 bases short, with 12 bases between. Germline lookup yields CDR1 SGHTA and CDR2 FQGNSA. CDR3 length: 15 residues. The DNA of the CDR3 is TGTGCCAGCAGCTTAGTCCCAGGGCCGGATGAAAAACTGTTTTTT. As protein: CASSLVPGPDEKLFF.

This clone was counted once. The same CDR3 arises from other DNA sequences in this sample as well. The V and J genes are TRBV7-2 and TRBJ1-3; D remains unclear. V was cut by 1 base and J by 3 bases, with 10 bases left in between. The length of the CDR3 is 15 residues. Germline V gene lookup returns CDR1 SGHTA and CDR2 FQGNSA. This CDR3 reads CASSLDAGGGNTIYF. The CDR3 nucleotides are TGTGCCAGCAGCTTAGATGCGGGAGGTGGAAACACCATATATTTT.

The V and J genes are TRBV6-6 and TRBJ1-4; no definite D call. Trimming stripped 4 bases from V and 8 bases from J, with 11 bases between. From germline, CDR1 is MNHNY and CDR2 SVGAGI (reference sequence). The CDR3 totals 13 residues. The CDR3 region has the DNA TGTGCCAGCAGTTCCCCCGGGAAGGAAAAACTGTTTTTT. It codes for CASSSPGKEKLFF.

This chain links TRBV11-2 with TRBJ2-1; 10 bases fit TRBD1. The germline V gene has CDR1 SGHAT and CDR2 FQNNGV. This CDR3 region has 14 residues. After removal of 1 base from V and 8 bases from J, the junction contained 2 bases not matched to a gene. CDR3 residues: CASSLGQGAYEQFF. The CDR3 DNA reads as TGTGCCAGCAGCTTAGGACAGGGGGCTTATGAGCAGTTCTTC. Variable domain in full (rest from reference TRBV11-2 and TRBJ2-1): EAGVAQSPRYKIIEKRQSVAFWCNPISGHATLYWYQQILGQGPKLLIQFQNNGVVDDSQLPKDRFSAERLKGVDSTLKIQPAKLEDSAVYLCASSLGQGAYEQFFGPGTRLTVL.

This clone is a singleton in its sample. The chain couples TRBV7-9 to TRBJ1-6; possible D gene TRBD1, 5 bases. Deletions cut 0 bases from V and 11 bases from J, with 17 bases between. CDR1 and CDR2 from the germline V gene are SEHNR and FQNEAQ (reference sequence). The length of the CDR3 is 16 residues. The DNA for the CDR3 is TGTGCCAGCAGCTTAGCGGGACTCGGTGAAGGACCACCCCTCCACTTT. This encodes CASSLAGLGEGPPLHF.

This clone was seen only once. The chain combines TRBV29-1 with TRBJ2-5; 14 nucleotides line up with TRBD2. Germline V gene sequence: CDR1 SQVTM, CDR2 ANQGSEA. The J segment lost 2 bases and the V segment lost 2 bases, leaving 19 bases of the junction unmatched. CDR3 length: 21 amino acids. The DNA of the CDR3 is TGCAGCGTTGAAAGTTTAGGACTAGCGGGGGGTTCATACCTAAATCAAGAGACCCAGTACTTC. Its protein product is CSVESLGLAGGSYLNQETQYF.

This chain connects TRBV19 to TRBJ1-1; 9 bases map to TRBD1. Looked up from germline, CDR1 is LNHDA and CDR2 is SQIVND (reference sequence). The CDR3 contains 15 residues. J gave up 6 bases and V 5 bases, and 10 bases lay outside the gene matches. The CDR3 loop is CASSPRQGGAPEAFF. CDR3 sequence (DNA): TGTGCCAGTAGTCCACGACAGGGGGGCGCCCCTGAAGCTTTCTTT.

In this sample, this clone turned up once. This chain joins TRBV15 and TRBJ2-2; tentative D call: TRBD2 (6 bases). In germline, CDR1 is LNHNV, CDR2 YYDKDF (reference sequence). There are 14 residues in the CDR3. Trimming took 4 bases from V and 6 from J, leaving 12 bases between them. As DNA, the CDR3 is TGTGCCACCAGCACCGGGACTCCGTCCGGGGAGCTGTTTTTT. Its translation is CATSTGTPSGELFF.

The chain combines TRBV28 with TRBJ2-7; 10 bases are shared with TRBD1. The V segment lost 4 bases and the J segment 2 bases; nucleotides outside the gene matches: 5. The CDR3 consists of 15 residues. Germline CDR1 and CDR2: MDHEN and SYDVKM. CDR3 loop: CASSSLGTGAYEQYF. The CDR3 bases are TGTGCCAGCAGTTCATTAGGGACAGGGGCCTACGAGCAGTACTTC.